This entry concerns a single T cell receptor (beta chain). No antigen is known for it. Libraries were prepared by immunoSEQ multiplex PCR; TCRdb keeps only in-frame clonotypes and omits some of them. The data show a few hundred thousand clones, with 85% to 95% seen just once and 0.5% to 0.7% held by the top ten. This record comes from a study of T cell responses to AZD1222 COVID-19 vaccine. The study, taken as a whole, reports: Reports indicate that nearly half of spike-specific TCRs are directed at unmutated variant regions.

This receptor was taken from an adult in good health. The material was peripheral blood, obtained on day 0 of AZD1222 vaccination.

CDR3 nucleotide sequence: TGTGCCAGCAGCCCGGCTGATCGGGGCTACACCTTC. Residues: CASSPADRGYTF. The chain joins TRBV7-2 to TRBJ1-2; no clear D gene. The germline V gene has CDR1 SGHTA and CDR2 FQGNSA. V was pared by 5 bases and J by 8 bases, with 12 bases between. The CDR3 length is 12 residues.